The 18 T cell receptor beta chains in this list originate from one sample, sequenced in a study of T-cell reconstitution after alpha-beta-depleted transplantation in children. It was with unique molecular identifiers that the TCRbeta library was prepared. TCRdb ran MiXCR on the PCR reads and lists one entry per CDR3 protein. The data show 750,000 to 950,000 distinct CDR3 sequences, under 20% seen once. The material sequenced was PBMCs, mostly from graft donor cells, taken 360 days after TCRalphabeta/CD19-depleted stem cell transplant. The receptors here all came from a male patient younger than 18 who had a stem cell transplant for acute lymphoblastic leukemia, so the T cells may come from the graft donor.

This clonotype occurred a few times. This sequence joins TRBV18 and TRBJ1-4; 7 nucleotides match TRBD1. This CDR3 contains 20 residues. V lost 3 bases and J lost 4; bases outside the gene matches: 20. Per germline, CDR1 KGHSH and CDR2 LQKENI. The CDR3 coding sequence is TGTGCCAGCTCACCGAGGTGGGGACAGAGCATCCCACTTTTTAATGAAAAACTGTTTTTT. Translated, it gives CASSPRWGQSIPLFNEKLFF.

This clonotype appeared a few times. The chain joins TRBV4-1 to TRBJ2-7; D might be TRBD1 or TRBD2, each matching 7 bases. The CDR3 contains 15 residues. The germline gives CDR1 MGHRA, CDR2 YSYEKL. Trimming removed 4 bases from V and 0 bases from J, with 13 bases in between. The CDR3 sequence is CASSPGGANSYEQYF. The DNA for the CDR3 is TGCGCCAGCAGCCCAGGGGGGGCTAACTCCTACGAGCAGTACTTC.

This clonotype was picked up many times. This sequence joins TRBV10-3 and TRBJ2-5, with D unresolved. Looked up from germline, CDR1 is ENHRY and CDR2 is SYGVKD. The CDR3 contains 13 residues. Trimming took 5 bases from V and 3 from J, leaving 10 bases between them. CDR3 sequence (DNA): TGTGCCATCAGTAGGGCAGGAGAAGAGACCCAGTACTTC. Amino acid sequence: CAISRAGEETQYF.

There are a few counts of this clonotype. The V call is TRBV20-1, the J call TRBJ2-7; 7 nucleotides line up with TRBD1. Trimming at V came to 1 base and at J to 2 bases, leaving 8 bases not matched to a gene. The CDR3 contains 15 residues. Looked up from germline, CDR1 is DFQATT and CDR2 is SNEGSKA (reference sequence). The CDR3 reads CSARGRDSPTYEQYF. The CDR3 DNA is TGCAGTGCTAGAGGAAGGGACAGCCCGACCTACGAGCAGTACTTC.

The chain combines TRBV11-3 with TRBJ1-1; 8 nucleotides agree with TRBD1. Per germline, CDR1 SGHNT and CDR2 YENEEA. The CDR3 is 14 residues long. V was pared by 4 bases and J by 5 bases, with 6 bases of the junction left unmatched. CDR3 in amino acids: CASSSGTGETEAFF. The CDR3 bases are TGTGCCAGCAGCTCGGGGACAGGAGAGACTGAAGCTTTCTTT.

This chain joins TRBV29-1 and TRBJ1-2; possible D gene TRBD1, 6 bases. V lost 7 bases and J 4 bases, leaving 13 bases between the germline ends. CDR3 length: 12 residues. Germline V gives CDR1 SQVTM, CDR2 ANQGSEA. CDR3 in DNA: TGCAGCGCCTACTGGGGGCTCTATGGCTACACCTTC. Translation gives CSAYWGLYGYTF. The whole variable domain, filled in from reference TRBV29-1 and TRBJ1-2, reads SAVISQKPSRDICQRGTSLTIQCQVDSQVTMMFWYRQQPGQSLTLIATANQGSEATYESGFVIDKFPISRPNLTFSTLTVSNMSPEDSSIYLCSAYWGLYGYTFGSGTRLTVV.

This clonotype was picked up a small number of times. The DNA of the CDR3 is TGTGCCACCAGCAGAGCGGGACTAGCGGGAGTGGGAGATACGCAGTATTTT. Protein sequence: CATSRAGLAGVGDTQYF. The V and J genes are TRBV15 and TRBJ2-3, with 14 bases identical to TRBD2. The V segment lost 1 base and the J segment 5 bases; nucleotides outside the gene matches: 5. Germline V lookup: CDR1 LNHNV, CDR2 YYDKDF (reference sequence). CDR3 size: 17 residues. Full variable domain (rest looked up from reference TRBV15 and TRBJ2-3): DAMVIQNPRYQVTQFGKPVTLSCSQTLNHNVMYWYQQKSSQAPKLLFHYYDKDFNNEADTPDNFQSRRPNTSFCFLDIRSPGLGDTAMYLCATSRAGLAGVGDTQYFGPGTRLTVL.

The chain is built from TRBV29-1 and TRBJ1-5; D might be TRBD1 (6 bases). Trimming took 4 bases from V and 7 from J, leaving 14 bases between them. Germline CDR1 reads SQVTM; CDR2 reads ANQGSEA. The CDR3 sequence is 13 residues long. The CDR3 nucleotides read TGCAGCGTTGTCTTGGGGGCAGGACAGCCCCAGCATTTT. As protein: CSVVLGAGQPQHF.

This clonotype was observed a few times. The chain has TRBV21-1 and TRBJ2-5. TRBV21-1 is a pseudogene locus. The length of the CDR3 is 12 residues. In DNA, the CDR3 is TGTGCCAGCAGCAAACGTGGGGAGACCCAGTACTTC. Its protein product is CASSKRGETQYF.

This clonotype was observed a handful of times. The rearrangement uses TRBV5-1 and TRBJ2-3, with TRBD2 identical over 9 bases. V dropped 4 bases and J dropped 4; count of bases not matched to a gene: 7. Germline V gene lookup returns CDR1 SGHRS and CDR2 YFSETQ. This CDR3 has 15 residues. CDR3 amino acids: CASSPVGGRADTQYF. The CDR3 DNA is TGCGCCAGCAGCCCGGTGGGCGGGAGGGCAGATACGCAGTATTTT.

This clonotype was detected ten times or more. The rearrangement uses TRBV5-1 and TRBJ2-1, with D maybe TRBD2 (6 bases). Trimming removed 2 bases from V and 2 bases from J, with 11 bases in between. This CDR3 is built from 15 residues. Germline V CDR1 and CDR2: SGHRS, YFSETQ. CDR3 region: CASSLIAVTYNEQFF. The CDR3 DNA reads as TGCGCCAGCAGCTTAATAGCGGTTACCTACAATGAGCAGTTCTTC.

This chain joins TRBV5-6 and TRBJ1-1; D gene unclear. The CDR3 contains 16 residues. V was shortened by 0 bases and J by 1 base, with 13 bases between the two germline ends. CDR1 is SGHDT, CDR2 YYEEEE, per germline. The CDR3 loop reads CASSLGGLPTNTEAFF. For the CDR3, the DNA is TGTGCCAGCAGCTTGGGAGGATTGCCAACGAACACTGAAGCTTTCTTT.

The chain carries TRBV29-1 and TRBJ1-2; D gene ambiguous. The germline CDR1 and CDR2 sequences are SQVTM and ANQGSEA. Trimming left V 4 bases short and J 3 bases short, with 6 bases between. This CDR3 is built from 11 residues. The CDR3 is CSVGAYYGYTF. The CDR3 DNA reads TGCAGCGTTGGTGCGTACTATGGCTACACCTTC.

This clonotype was seen a handful of times. The gene calls are TRBV4-1 and TRBJ2-7; TRBD2 agrees at 8 bases. V was pared by 6 bases and J by 6 bases, with 19 bases of the junction left unmatched. Germline loops: CDR1 MGHRA, CDR2 YSYEKL. This CDR3 spans 17 amino acids. The CDR3 protein is CASSQWGALAEPSEQYF. CDR3 DNA: TGCGCCAGCAGTCAGTGGGGTGCACTAGCGGAGCCCTCCGAGCAGTACTTC.

This clonotype was counted a few times. The gene calls are TRBV9 and TRBJ2-5; D gene ambiguous. Germline CDR1 SGDLS, CDR2 YYNGEE. The CDR3 extends over 16 amino acids. Trimming shortened V by 0 bases and J by 5 bases, and 17 bases separated the two germline ends. The CDR3: CASSVGSSRKRETQYF. The CDR3 DNA reads TGTGCCAGCAGCGTAGGAAGCAGTCGAAAGAGGGAGACCCAGTACTTC.

The rearrangement links TRBV5-1 to TRBJ2-1; 9 bases map to TRBD1. The CDR3 consists of 14 residues. In germline, CDR1 is SGHRS, CDR2 YFSETQ. Germline trimming cut 5 bases from V and 6 bases from J; bases unmatched to any gene: 6. The CDR3 coding sequence is TGCGCCAGCAGATCGGGACAGGGCCCCAATGAGCAGTTCTTC. As protein: CASRSGQGPNEQFF.

This sequence joins TRBV20-1 and TRBJ2-3; 12 bases map to TRBD2. Germline CDR1 reads DFQATT; CDR2 reads SNEGSKA (reference sequence). V lost 1 base to trimming and J lost 0 bases; unmatched junction nucleotides: 5. The CDR3 is 17 residues long. CDR3 coding DNA: TGCAGTGCTAGAGGGCTAGCGGGAGGGGCAAGCACAGATACGCAGTATTTT. It encodes CSARGLAGGASTDTQYF.

Only a few counts were recorded for this clonotype. The V and J genes are TRBV7-9 and TRBJ1-2, with D unresolved. The V and J ends lost 0 bases and 3 bases respectively, with 11 bases between them. Germline V gene data show CDR1 as SEHNR and CDR2 as FQNEAQ (reference sequence). The CDR3 is made up of 15 amino acids. The CDR3 protein is CASSLAESLHYGYTF. The CDR3 nucleotides are TGTGCCAGCAGCTTAGCGGAATCCCTCCACTATGGCTACACCTTC.